Sequencing of this T cell receptor beta chain was carried out in a study of metastatic and nonmetastatic thyroid tumors. Study information: Repertoire data that came from the blood and tumor or nodule tissue of malignant and benign thyroid patients were compared.

In the authors' methods: CDR3 differences across clinicopathological groups were used to build a distant-metastasis classifier for papillary thyroid cancer. MiXCR was used by TCRdb to re-call the PCR reads. The V and J calls and clone size are TCRdb's, not the authors'. The table has roughly 40,000 clones, roughly 15% seen once. Ahead of thyroid surgery, no patient had received treatment of any kind. CDR1 and CDR2 from the germline V gene are MDHEN and SYDVKM. This CDR3 region has 17 residues. V dropped 8 bases and J dropped 2; count of bases not matched to a gene: 12. Study-wide findings and caveats: When malignant thyroid tumors were compared with benign nodules, TCR beta diversity was reportedly significantly higher in the malignant tumors. This held in both blood and tumor samples.

This clone was observed at least ten times. Its antigen is still unknown. The sample comprised blood. This receptor was obtained from a female donor with papillary thyroid cancer or a benign thyroid nodule (not recorded which). Some clones in this sample may be carry-over from other donors' samples. This chain joins TRBV28 and TRBJ2-3; 11 nucleotides line up with TRBD2. The CDR3 protein is CASYVLAGGPNTDTQYF. In DNA form, the CDR3 reads TGTGCCAGCTACGTTCTAGCGGGAGGACCAAACACAGATACGCAGTATTTT.